A single sample is the source of the 27 T cell receptor beta chains below, sequenced in a study of shared clonotypes between healthy human individuals. This table comes from immunoSEQ multiplex PCR, and its TCRdb copy is limited to in-frame clones, with some not included. The data contain approximately 650,000 clones, nearly 97% of them seen just once; the ten biggest clones take up approximately 0.1%. Terminally differentiated effector memory CD45RA+ cells were left out of the naive CD8 fraction, which was CD45RO-negative and positively selected for CCR7. The sequencing sample was made of naive CD8+ T cells sorted from blood. The receptors here all came from a woman aged 25 to 39 in good health.

V is TRBV6-1 and J is TRBJ1-2; no reliable D call. V lost 1 base, J lost 4 bases, and 10 bases lay in between. From germline, CDR1 is MNHNS and CDR2 SASEGT. The CDR3 runs to 14 residues. The CDR3 region is CASSEGTVGYGYTF. CDR3 sequence (DNA): TGTGCCAGCAGTGAAGGCACAGTCGGCTATGGCTACACCTTC.

The chain recombines TRBV9 with TRBJ2-2; a possible D gene is TRBD2 (7 bases). V lost 4 bases and J 7 bases, leaving 17 bases between the germline ends. Germline CDR1 and CDR2: SGDLS and YYNGEE. The CDR3 covers 15 residues. The CDR3 DNA follows: TGTGCCAGCAGCACTCCTCCGGGGGGCTTCGGGGAGCTGTTTTTT. Amino acids: CASSTPPGGFGELFF.

The chain employs TRBV6-5 and TRBJ2-3, with a weak D call TRBD1 (5 bases). The CDR3 runs to 15 residues. Germline loops: CDR1 MNHEY, CDR2 SVGAGI. V shed 6 bases and J shed 1 base, with 14 bases lying between them. CDR3 DNA sequence: TGTGCCAGCAGGCACGGGCAGGGCCGCACAGATACGCAGTATTTT. Its translation: CASRHGQGRTDTQYF.

The V call is TRBV27, the J call TRBJ2-1; D gene ambiguous. CDR3 length: 12 amino acids. Trimming stripped 0 bases from V and 9 bases from J, with 6 bases between. CDR1 MNHEY and CDR2 SMNVEV come from the germline V gene (reference sequence). DNA for the CDR3: TGTGCCAGCAGTTTATCCAGTACTGAGCAGTTCTTC. Its protein is CASSLSSTEQFF.

The chain joins TRBV13 to TRBJ2-5; no clear D gene. V lost 0 bases, J lost 5 bases, and 13 bases lay in between. Germline loops: CDR1 PRHDT, CDR2 FYEKMQ (reference sequence). The CDR3 covers 15 residues. CDR3 DNA sequence: TGTGCCAGCAGCTTAGGCGAGTCCGGGCTGGAGACCCAGTACTTC. It is translated as CASSLGESGLETQYF.

This clone was counted between two and nine times. The chain recombines TRBV2 with TRBJ1-2, with D perhaps TRBD1 (5 bases). The V gene lost 4 bases and the J gene lost 8 bases, with 8 bases spanning the gap. In germline, CDR1 is SNHLY, CDR2 FYNNEI. The CDR3 extends over 11 amino acids. The CDR3 DNA reads TGTGCCAGCAGTGTCGGGGGAGGCTACACCTTC. As protein: CASSVGGGYTF.

The chain recombines TRBV29-1 with TRBJ2-1; maybe TRBD2 (5 bases). This CDR3 comprises 12 residues. Trimming cost V 4 bases and J 5 bases, with 9 bases left between them. CDR1 is SQVTM and CDR2 is ANQGSEA in the germline V gene. The CDR3 bases are TGCAGCGTTGCACTAGACAACAATGAGCAGTTCTTC. It codes for CSVALDNNEQFF.

This rearrangement joins TRBV28 to TRBJ1-2; D remains unclear. Germline values: CDR1 MDHEN, CDR2 SYDVKM. The CDR3 loop spans 16 amino acids. V was shortened by 7 bases and J by 4 bases, with 22 bases between the two germline ends. Written as DNA, the CDR3 is TGTGCCAGCAACCCCGGTCCGGGCCCTACAGCCTATGGCTACACCTTC. It specifies CASNPGPGPTAYGYTF.

The gene calls are TRBV10-3 and TRBJ1-4; D remains ambiguous. CDR1 is ENHRY, CDR2 SYGVKD, per germline. Between the trimmed V and J ends, which lost 2 bases and 6 bases, there was a span of 19 bases. CDR3 length: 17 amino acids. The DNA of the CDR3 is TGTGCCATCAGTGAGGATCCCCTTTGGGAGCAAGATGAAAAACTGTTTTTT. Translating it yields CAISEDPLWEQDEKLFF.

CDR3 bases: TGTGCCAGCAAAACAGGGGGCCAATACGAGCAGTACTTC. Translation: CASKTGGQYEQYF. The chain combines TRBV27 with TRBJ2-7, with 9 bases that match TRBD1. Germline assignment: CDR1 MNHEY and CDR2 SMNVEV (reference sequence). V lost 7 bases, J lost 4 bases, and 5 bases stayed unmatched. This CDR3 contains 13 residues.

The chain carries TRBV28 and TRBJ1-5; D gene uncertain. Germline V gene lookup returns CDR1 MDHEN and CDR2 SYDVKM. Trimming removed 10 bases at V and 2 bases at J, with 9 bases between. The CDR3 is 12 residues long. The CDR3 protein is CATAKRNQPQHF. CDR3 DNA: TGTGCCACCGCGAAGCGCAATCAGCCCCAGCATTTT.

The chain joins TRBV19 to TRBJ2-3; 7 bases map to TRBD2. V shed 4 bases, J shed 3 bases, and the junction held 7 bases outside the gene matches. Germline V gives CDR1 LNHDA, CDR2 SQIVND (reference sequence). The CDR3 runs 15 residues. CDR3 in amino acids: CASSTNQRETDTQYF. Written as DNA, the CDR3 is TGTGCCAGTAGTACCAACCAGCGGGAAACAGATACGCAGTATTTT.

A word on this clone: This CDR3 is also generated by other DNA sequences in the sample. The chain links TRBV27 to TRBJ2-7; no clear D gene. Trimming left V 3 bases short and J 4 bases short, with 10 bases between. CDR1 MNHEY and CDR2 SMNVEV come from the germline V gene (reference sequence). This CDR3 is built from 13 residues. CDR3 sequence reads: CASSFGRNYEQYF. The CDR3, as DNA: TGTGCCAGCAGTTTCGGACGGAATTACGAGCAGTACTTC.

The CDR3 DNA is TGCAGCGTTGTGGTGGAGGCCTACTATGGCTACACCTTC. This codes for CSVVVEAYYGYTF. The V call is TRBV29-1, the J call TRBJ1-2; D unclear. This CDR3 contains 13 residues. Germline lookup yields CDR1 SQVTM and CDR2 ANQGSEA. V was clipped by 4 bases and J by 3 bases, with 12 bases between them. Based on the CDR3 plus reference TRBV29-1 and TRBJ1-2, the full variable domain is SAVISQKPSRDICQRGTSLTIQCQVDSQVTMMFWYRQQPGQSLTLIATANQGSEATYESGFVIDKFPISRPNLTFSTLTVSNMSPEDSSIYLCSVVVEAYYGYTFGSGTRLTVV.

The DNA for the CDR3 is TGTGCCAGCAGTTTAGGGTTTTCGGTAACTGAAGCTTTCTTT. Translated, it gives CASSLGFSVTEAFF. The chain uses TRBV27 and TRBJ1-1; D call uncertain. Germline V CDR1 and CDR2: MNHEY, SMNVEV (reference sequence). With 2 bases removed from V and 5 bases from J, the gap between germline ends came to 12 bases. The CDR3 consists of 14 residues.

On this clone itself: At the DNA level, this CDR3 is encoded by other sequences in the same sample as well. The genes are TRBV6-5 and TRBJ2-7; TRBD1 matches 7 bases. V gave up 8 bases and J gave up 3 bases; unmatched junction bases: 4. Germline V CDR1 and CDR2: MNHEY, SVGAGI. The CDR3 is 12 residues long. The CDR3 DNA reads TGTGCCAGCCGGGACAGTTTCTACGAGCAGTACTTC. This translates into CASRDSFYEQYF.

The CDR3 protein is CASSSPTSGSRSEQYF. For the CDR3, the DNA is TGTGCCAGCAGTTCCCCTACTAGCGGGAGTAGGTCCGAGCAGTACTTC. This sequence joins TRBV28 and TRBJ2-7; 11 positions match TRBD2. Germline CDR1 is MDHEN and CDR2 is SYDVKM. J was trimmed by 6 bases and V by 4 bases; bases with no gene match: 11. The CDR3 consists of 16 residues.

V and J are TRBV13 and TRBJ2-5; 14 bases agree with TRBD2. After removal of 5 bases from V and 4 bases from J, the junction contained 3 bases not matched to a gene. Germline V gene data show CDR1 as PRHDT and CDR2 as FYEKMQ (reference sequence). The CDR3 sequence is 15 residues long. The CDR3 protein is CASSLGLAGAETQYF. The CDR3 DNA is TGTGCCAGCAGCCTGGGACTAGCGGGAGCAGAGACCCAGTACTTC.

The chain combines TRBV7-8 with TRBJ2-1; a weak D match, TRBD1 (6 bases). Trimming removed 4 bases from V and 10 bases from J, with 17 bases in between. The CDR3 covers 14 residues. CDR1 and CDR2 (germline): SGHVS, FQNEAQ. The CDR3: CASSYPKTGKEQFF. CDR3 coding DNA: TGTGCCAGCAGCTACCCGAAAACAGGGAAGGAGCAGTTCTTC.

The genes are TRBV4-1 and TRBJ2-7; 9 bases fit TRBD2. CDR3 length: 16 amino acids. CDR1 MGHRA and CDR2 YSYEKL come from the germline V gene. The V and J ends lost 1 base and 4 bases, in that order; junction bases with no gene match: 8. CDR3 nucleotide sequence: TGCGCCAGCAGCCAAGGAATTAGCGGGAGCGGGTACGAGCAGTACTTC. Translation: CASSQGISGSGYEQYF.

This chain joins TRBV28 and TRBJ2-1; D is unclear. This CDR3 spans 14 amino acids. The germline V gene encodes CDR1 MDHEN and CDR2 SYDVKM. V lost 8 bases, J lost 2 bases, and 13 bases lay in between. The CDR3 loop is CASVGLLTYNEQFF. Here the CDR3 DNA reads TGTGCCAGCGTGGGTCTCTTAACCTACAATGAGCAGTTCTTC.

This sequence joins TRBV6-5 and TRBJ2-2; D may be TRBD2 (5 bases). This CDR3 comprises 15 residues. Germline V gene lookup returns CDR1 MNHEY and CDR2 SVGAGI. Trimming cost V 0 bases and J 5 bases, with 10 bases left between them. Here the CDR3 reads CASSYSRTGTGELFF. The CDR3 DNA sequence: TGTGCCAGCAGTTACTCTCGGACGGGAACCGGGGAGCTGTTTTTT.

The chain uses TRBV5-5 and TRBJ2-3; D is unclear. The CDR3 spans 13 residues. Germline CDR1 and CDR2: SGHKS and YYEKEE (reference sequence). Trimming shortened V by 4 bases and J by 1 base, and 7 bases separated the two germline ends. DNA for the CDR3: TGTGCCAGCAGCCGTTATGGCACAGATACGCAGTATTTT. As protein: CASSRYGTDTQYF.

The chain combines TRBV19 with TRBJ1-4; a weak D match, TRBD1 (5 bases). V lost 3 bases and J lost 1, with 15 bases in between. This CDR3 contains 17 residues. Germline V CDR1 and CDR2: LNHDA, SQIVND (reference sequence). DNA for the CDR3: TGTGCCAGTAGTATTGTGGGACGTCATGGAACTAATGAAAAACTGTTTTTT. Translated: CASSIVGRHGTNEKLFF.

The rearrangement joins TRBV10-2 to TRBJ2-5, with D unclear. V gave up 2 bases and J gave up 3 bases, with 7 bases separating them. CDR3 length: 13 amino acids. CDR1 and CDR2 from the germline V gene are WSHSY and SAAADI. The CDR3 here is CASSELVEETQYF. CDR3 DNA: TGCGCCAGCAGTGAGCTGGTAGAAGAGACCCAGTACTTC.

The rearrangement uses TRBV7-9 and TRBJ2-7, with D maybe TRBD2 (6 bases). CDR1 and CDR2 from the germline V gene are SEHNR and FQNEAQ (reference sequence). The CDR3 contains 15 residues. Trimming took 4 bases from V and 2 from J, leaving 15 bases between them. CDR3 sequence reads: CASSSYRDSTYEQYF. The CDR3 DNA sequence: TGTGCCAGCAGCTCTTACCGGGACTCTACCTACGAGCAGTACTTC.

The DNA for the CDR3 is TGTGCCAGTAGTATTGGGGGAGGGCCCTACGAGCAGTACTTC. It is translated as CASSIGGGPYEQYF. The rearrangement uses TRBV19 and TRBJ2-7; TRBD2 matches 7 bases. Unmatched junction bases numbered 4, after V lost 3 bases and J lost 2 bases. The CDR3 extends over 14 amino acids. The germline gives CDR1 LNHDA, CDR2 SQIVND (reference sequence). The variable domain in full, completed from reference TRBV19 and TRBJ2-7, reads DGGITQSPKYLFRKEGQNVTLSCEQNLNHDAMYWYRQDPGQGLRLIYYSQIVNDFQKGDIAEGYSVSREKKESFPLTVTSAQKNPTAFYLCASSIGGGPYEQYFGPGTRLTVT.